These T cell receptor beta chains were read from a single sample in a study of CD4 and CD8 cells across lung adenocarcinoma regions. TCRdb ran MiXCR on the PCR reads and lists one entry per CDR3 protein. The sample includes thousands of distinct CDR3 sequences, 51% of them seen just once. The sequenced sample was CD4+ T cells from the margin of a lung tumor. These receptors all stem from a female donor with lung adenocarcinoma. The CD4 and CD8 labels of this study may be unreliable. CDR3s include the opening cysteine and the closing phenylalanine or tryptophan.

>TRBV10-3
CAISVGEGGLTSRQETQYF
>TRBV7-2
CASRLRGGRIKNIQFF
>TRBV10-3
CAISAGRQTQYF
>TRBV12-3/TRBV12-4
CASSWGGRGEQFF
>TRBV6-1
CASDLTDTQYF
>TRBV6-1
CASTLDLNSPLHF
>TRBV6-1
CASPSRAHTQYF
>TRBV7-7
CAQLIFAFLIEMRFHHF
>TRBV12-3/TRBV12-4
CASSGAGRGGNEQFF
>TRBV11-1
CASSLRAGEGEQFF
>TRBV6-5
CASSYSLTQDNSPLHF
>TRBV6-5
CASSYSTSGGQETQYF
>TRBV24-1
CATSDLTETQYF
>TRBV6-1
CASSQRRETQFF
>TRBV11-3
CASSAGGGGTDTQYF
>TRBV6-1
CASTRGPPTSYRTDTQYF
>TRBV27
CASSRKGASSGANVLTF
>TRBV6-1
CASRSGTSVYNEQFF
>TRBV6-1
CASKRGGSTDTQYF
>TRBV6-1
CASSLDIYEQYF
>TRBV10-3
CAITRTSGSTDTQYF
>TRBV28
CARLRGADTQYF
>TRBV28
CASTRQGDDGYTF
>TRBV10-3
CAISESGSQDEQYF
>TRBV6-1
CASSGTRASSYEQYF
>TRBV6-5
CASRYSSNYGYTF
>TRBV6-1
CASRTSGRDTQYF
>TRBV6-1
CASSGSGRGTDTQYF
>TRBV25-1
CASSESRISTDTQYF
>TRBV10-3
CAISDPGQGTYEQYF
>TRBV6-2/TRBV6-3
CASSSSEYNEQFF
>TRBV12-3/TRBV12-4
CASSLTGGGYGYTF
>TRBV20-1
CSARDPAGTGEKLFF
>TRBV11-3
CASSFPFTDTQYF
>TRBV6-1
CASSEGTMRNEQFF
>TRBV6-1
CASSDVYTQYF
>TRBV11-3
CASSLEASGSTTGELFF
>TRBV10-2
CATRMRAENIQYF
>TRBV4-1
CASSQDLWGTDTQYF
>TRBV6-1
CASRGWGGRASDTQYF
>TRBV6-1
CASSRDRAYNEQYF
>TRBV7-3
CASSLVGTTSGRTYNEQFF